The rows below give T cell receptor beta chains drawn from one sample of a study of regulatory T cells in long-lasting Graves disease. TCRdb itself ran the multiplex PCR reads through MiXCR, one entry per CDR3 protein. The sample has around 480,000 distinct CDR3 sequences; around 15% are singletons. The data were also submitted as part of a second study, on T cells in Graves' hyperthyroidism and ophthalmopathy.

This material consisted of peripheral blood mononuclear cells (PBMCs), taken at new diagnosis, from a patient treated with antithyroid drugs. The source of these receptors is a woman between 40 and 65 years old with Graves disease. The CDR3 runs from the conserved cysteine through the conserved F or W. A D gene is named only where the DNA matches it firmly. Size is stated for part of the rows, as once, few or many counts, or as a class when the clone is expanded.

size	V	D	J	CDR3	DNA
NA	TRBV2	TRBD1	TRBJ2-1	CASSALRQGANEQFF	TGTGCCAGCAGTGCCCTCAGACAGGGGGCCAATGAGCAGTTCTTC
few	TRBV6-1	NA	TRBJ1-1	CASSEALRGYTEAFF	TGTGCCAGCAGTGAAGCGCTTCGGGGGTACACTGAAGCTTTCTTT
many	TRBV27	TRBD2	TRBJ2-1	CASSPGTRSYNEQFF	TGTGCCAGCAGCCCTGGGACTAGATCCTACAATGAGCAGTTCTTC
NA	TRBV20-1	NA	TRBJ1-5	CSAQGYGYQPQHF	TGCAGTGCCCAGGGATATGGCTATCAGCCCCAGCATTTT
many	TRBV5-1	NA	TRBJ1-1	CASKPGAGTEAFF	TGCGCCAGCAAACCCGGGGCAGGGACTGAAGCTTTCTTT
NA	TRBV5-1	TRBD2	TRBJ2-2	CASSRDYGGTGELFF	TGCGCCAGCAGCCGGGACTACGGGGGGACCGGGGAGCTGTTTTTT
NA	TRBV9	NA	TRBJ2-3	CASSPRGGLPDTQYF	TGTGCCAGCAGCCCCCGAGGGGGGCTCCCAGATACGCAGTATTTT
few	TRBV7-9	NA	TRBJ1-2	CASSYDRIEGYTF	TGTGCCAGCAGTTACGACAGGATTGAAGGCTACACCTTC
few	TRBV5-1	NA	TRBJ1-1	CASSPDMHRIGVF	TGCGCCAGCAGCCCAGACATGCACCGGATAGGAGTCTTT
few	TRBV27	TRBD2	TRBJ2-2	CASSKIAGEAGELFF	TGTGCCAGCAGTAAAATAGCGGGGGAAGCCGGGGAGCTGTTTTTT
many	TRBV2	TRBD2	TRBJ2-2	CASFGLANTGELFF	TGTGCCAGCTTTGGACTAGCCAACACCGGGGAGCTGTTTTTT
many	TRBV12-3/TRBV12-4	TRBD2	TRBJ2-2	CASSLASGGPYTGELFF	TGTGCCAGCAGTTTGGCTAGCGGGGGGCCCTACACCGGGGAGCTGTTTTTT
many	TRBV7-8	NA	TRBJ1-5	CASSPRGGGWAQHF	TGTGCCAGCAGCCCCCGTGGAGGGGGTTGGGCCCAGCATTTT
NA	TRBV6-2/TRBV6-3	TRBD2	TRBJ2-5	CASSEDYQRGPWETQYF	TGTGCCAGCAGTGAAGATTACCAGCGGGGGCCCTGGGAGACCCAGTACTTC
many	TRBV6-2/TRBV6-3	TRBD2	TRBJ2-1	CASSVGGANGDEQFF	TGTGCCAGCAGTGTCGGGGGGGCTAATGGGGATGAGCAGTTCTTC
NA	TRBV9	NA	TRBJ2-7	CASSGDVAYEQYF	TGTGCCAGCAGCGGGGACGTTGCTTACGAGCAGTACTTC
many	TRBV12-3/TRBV12-4	NA	TRBJ1-1	CASTKRTVNTEAFF	TGTGCCAGCACCAAGAGGACGGTGAACACTGAAGCTTTCTTT
few	TRBV7-2	NA	TRBJ2-4	CASSLGARDIQYF	TGTGCCAGCAGCTTAGGGGCACGCGACATTCAGTACTTC
many	TRBV28	NA	TRBJ2-7	CASRTRRPSYEQYF	TGTGCCAGCAGAACCAGGCGACCCTCCTACGAGCAGTACTTC
few	TRBV27	TRBD2	TRBJ2-1	CASSLLSGGPYNGQFF	TGTGCCAGCAGTTTACTTAGCGGGGGGCCTTACAATGGGCAGTTCTTC
many	TRBV12-3/TRBV12-4	TRBD1	TRBJ1-6	CASNRQGTPLHF	TGTGCCAGCAACCGACAGGGGACACCCCTCCACTTT
many	TRBV20-1	TRBD1	TRBJ2-3	CSARDRPTGVMTDTQYF	TGCAGTGCTAGAGATCGCCCGACAGGGGTAATGACAGATACGCAGTATTTT
many	TRBV30	NA	TRBJ1-1	CAWSGTQAFF	TGTGCCTGGAGTGGGACACAAGCTTTCTTT
NA	TRBV10-3	NA	TRBJ2-3	CAIRGWDGTDTQYF	TGTGCCATCAGGGGATGGGACGGCACAGATACGCAGTATTTT
few	TRBV5-1	NA	TRBJ1-1	CASSLGPILNTEAFF	TGCGCCAGCAGCTTGGGGCCGATTTTGAACACTGAAGCTTTCTTT
many	TRBV6-2/TRBV6-3	NA	TRBJ2-7	CASSYEGAYEQYF	TGTGCCAGCAGTTACGAGGGAGCCTACGAGCAGTACTTC
many	TRBV2	NA	TRBJ1-1	CASIPRWGSEAFF	TGTGCCAGCATTCCTAGGTGGGGGAGTGAAGCTTTCTTT
few	TRBV12-3/TRBV12-4	NA	TRBJ2-2	CASSLDGPLGTGELFF	TGTGCCAGCAGTTTAGACGGCCCCCTGGGCACCGGGGAGCTGTTTTTT
many	TRBV11-2	NA	TRBJ1-1	CASSLTWYTEAFF	TGTGCCAGCAGCTTAACGTGGTACACTGAAGCTTTCTTT
many	TRBV6-9	NA	TRBJ1-1	CASSLQDSNTEAFF	TGTGCCAGCAGTTTGCAGGATTCGAACACTGAAGCTTTCTTT
few	TRBV19	NA	TRBJ2-1	CASTLTGTPYNEQFF	TGTGCCAGTACCCTTACCGGGACCCCGTACAATGAGCAGTTCTTC
many	TRBV18	TRBD1	TRBJ2-7	CASSPGQGGREQYF	TGTGCCAGCTCACCGGGACAGGGAGGACGCGAGCAGTACTTC
NA	TRBV27	NA	TRBJ2-7	CASSSGQGFYYEQYF	TGTGCCAGCAGTTCCGGTCAGGGCTTCTACTACGAGCAGTACTTC
NA	TRBV7-9	NA	TRBJ1-3	CASSSGWGKDTIYF	TGTGCCAGCAGCTCCGGGTGGGGGAAGGACACCATATATTTT
many	TRBV5-1	TRBD2	TRBJ2-1	CASSLRASGNNEQFF	TGCGCCAGCAGCTTGAGGGCTAGCGGGAACAATGAGCAGTTCTTC
many	TRBV7-3	NA	TRBJ1-1	CASSLRPDNTEAFF	TGTGCCAGCAGCTTACGTCCGGATAACACTGAAGCTTTCTTT
many	TRBV6-1	NA	TRBJ1-1	CASRPGKNTEAFF	TGTGCCAGCAGACCCGGGAAGAACACTGAAGCTTTCTTT
many	TRBV6-5	TRBD2	TRBJ2-5	CASSYSYFSGGGETQYF	TGTGCCAGCAGTTACTCGTATTTTAGCGGGGGAGGAGAGACCCAGTACTTC
NA	TRBV4-1	NA	TRBJ1-3	CASSQTLGPSGNTIYF	TGCGCCAGCAGCCAAACGCTCGGTCCATCTGGAAACACCATATATTTT
many	TRBV19	TRBD1	TRBJ1-2	CASRPRLSDPGQNYGYTF	TGTGCCAGTAGACCTCGGTTGTCAGATCCGGGACAGAACTATGGCTACACCTTC
many	TRBV10-3	TRBD1	TRBJ2-3	CAISGDRDTDTQYF	TGTGCCATCAGTGGTGACAGGGACACAGATACGCAGTATTTT
many	TRBV11-2	TRBD1	TRBJ1-3	CASSLIAAFTGAGNTIYF	TGTGCCAGCAGCTTAATAGCGGCCTTTACAGGGGCTGGAAACACCATATATTTT
NA	TRBV6-1	NA	TRBJ2-7	CASSVTGNSYEQYF	TGTGCCAGCAGTGTCACAGGGAATTCCTACGAGCAGTACTTC
many	TRBV2	NA	TRBJ1-2	CASSLRTGLNGYTF	TGTGCCAGCAGTCTACGTACAGGGCTGAACGGCTACACCTTC
NA	TRBV12-5	NA	TRBJ1-5	CASGQGLPQHF	TGTGCTAGTGGGCAAGGGTTGCCCCAGCATTTT
many	TRBV20-1	NA	TRBJ1-2	CSAPPGGRANYGYTF	TGCAGTGCTCCCCCGGGGGGCAGAGCAAACTATGGCTACACCTTC